This TCR beta chain comes out of a study of blood T cell repertoires in COVID-19. Method: immunoSEQ multiplex PCR; TCRdb's copy keeps in-frame clones and lacks some. The top ten clones hold around 22% of a sample with approximately 46,000 clones, 81% of them seen once. There are 17 residues in the CDR3. The junction had 11 bases not matched to a gene; V was cut back by 0 bases and J by 8 bases. Looked up from germline, CDR1 is MGHRA and CDR2 is YSYEKL. Seattle's cohort entered during active infection and was followed longitudinally. Sequencing was done on a sample of peripheral blood. V gene TRBV4-1 combines with J gene TRBJ1-4, with 8 bases lining up with TRBD1. The sequence derives from an elderly woman with COVID-19, enrolled during active disease. The CDR3 here is CASSQDSRGLTVEKLFF. The CDR3 DNA reads as TGCGCCAGCAGCCAAGATAGCAGGGGGCTTACTGTGGAAAAACTGTTTTTT.